Shown below are 16 T cell receptor beta chains from a single sample sequenced in a study of PD-1 blockade in classical Hodgkin lymphoma. After autologous stem cell transplantation all patients relapsed, and prior brentuximab vedotin exposure differed between cohorts. The assay was immunoSEQ multiplex PCR, and TCRdb's table has in-frame clones only and misses some. In the table there are roughly 8,000 clones, around 84% of which are singletons. Sequencing was performed on peripheral blood mononuclear cells (PBMCs), taken at baseline. These receptors originate from a human donor with classical Hodgkin lymphoma.

The CDR3 here is CASARDRNYGYTF. The CDR3 DNA reads as TGTGCCAGCGCCCGGGACAGAAACTATGGCTACACCTTC. J is TRBJ1-2 and V is TRBV6-1; 7 bases are shared with TRBD1. Germline trimming cut 8 bases from V and 2 bases from J; bases unmatched to any gene: 5. The CDR3 sequence is 13 residues long. Germline lookup yields CDR1 MNHNS and CDR2 SASEGT.

The gene calls are TRBV4-2 and TRBJ2-7; D remains ambiguous. The V and J ends lost 0 bases and 0 bases respectively, with 9 bases between them. Germline loops: CDR1 LGHNA, CDR2 YNFKEQ. The CDR3 is 15 residues long. This CDR3 is CASSQEGATSYEQYF. The DNA of the CDR3 is TGTGCCAGCAGCCAAGAAGGAGCGACCTCCTACGAGCAGTACTTC.

This clone has a single count. The chain employs TRBV6-5 and TRBJ2-7; 7 nucleotides agree with TRBD1. Germline lookup yields CDR1 MNHEY and CDR2 SVGAGI. After removal of 9 bases from V and 2 bases from J, the junction contained 7 bases not matched to a gene. This CDR3 is 13 amino acids long. CDR3 sequence (DNA): TGTGCCAGTAGGGACAGACTCACCTACGAGCAGTACTTC. This sequence encodes CASRDRLTYEQYF.

This clone was seen a handful of times. The chain employs TRBV19 and TRBJ2-7; D gene unclear. V was shortened by 5 bases and J by 6 bases, with 14 bases between the two germline ends. This CDR3 is built from 13 residues. Germline V gene data show CDR1 as LNHDA and CDR2 as SQIVND (reference sequence). Here the CDR3 reads CASSLLKGGEQYF. In nucleotides, the CDR3 is TGTGCCAGTAGTCTACTGAAGGGTGGCGAGCAGTACTTC.

J is TRBJ2-2 and V is TRBV7-2, with 8 positions matching TRBD2. The junction had 7 bases not matched to a gene; V was cut back by 2 bases and J by 2 bases. The CDR3 runs to 17 residues. Per germline, CDR1 SGHTA and CDR2 FQGNSA. This CDR3 is CASSLTHTSGNTGELFF. In nucleotides, the CDR3 is TGTGCCAGCAGCTTAACTCACACTAGCGGAAACACCGGGGAGCTGTTTTTT.

The chain employs TRBV6-5 and TRBJ1-2, with D perhaps matching TRBD1 (5 bases). Trimming left V 6 bases short and J 4 bases short, with 15 bases between. This CDR3 spans 14 amino acids. Per the germline V gene, CDR1 is MNHEY and CDR2 is SVGAGI. Here the CDR3 reads CASRLTQGSYGYTF. CDR3 nucleotides: TGTGCCAGCAGGCTTACGCAGGGCAGCTATGGCTACACCTTC.

This clone has a handful of counts. This chain joins TRBV11-2 and TRBJ2-3; a possible D gene is TRBD1 (6 bases). Trimming pared 0 bases from V and 0 bases from J, leaving 13 bases between. Germline V CDR1 and CDR2: SGHAT, FQNNGV. The CDR3 has 17 amino acids. For the CDR3, the DNA is TGTGCCAGCAGCTTAGATCTACAGGGACCTAGCACAGATACGCAGTATTTT. Encoded protein: CASSLDLQGPSTDTQYF. The full variable domain, its missing parts supplied by reference TRBV11-2 and TRBJ2-3, is EAGVAQSPRYKIIEKRQSVAFWCNPISGHATLYWYQQILGQGPKLLIQFQNNGVVDDSQLPKDRFSAERLKGVDSTLKIQPAKLEDSAVYLCASSLDLQGPSTDTQYFGPGTRLTVL.

The chain uses TRBV5-1 and TRBJ2-3; TRBD2 agrees at 10 bases. CDR1 SGHRS and CDR2 YFSETQ come from the germline V gene. The CDR3 covers 18 residues. The V gene end was trimmed by 0 bases and the J gene end by 4 bases; junction bases not matched to a gene: 11. CDR3 nucleotides: TGCGCCAGCAGCTTGGGGGCTTCTATAGCGGGAGGTCCAGATACGCAGTATTTT. Amino acid sequence: CASSLGASIAGGPDTQYF.

The chain has TRBV28 and TRBJ2-3, with TRBD1 matching over 10 bases. This CDR3 contains 15 residues. The trim removed 6 bases at V and 5 bases at J, leaving 8 bases unmatched. Germline assignment: CDR1 MDHEN and CDR2 SYDVKM. The CDR3 spells CASRRQGAQGDTQYF. CDR3 DNA: TGTGCCAGCAGACGACAGGGGGCGCAGGGAGATACGCAGTATTTT.

This sequence joins TRBV19 and TRBJ2-3; no clear D. Trimming removed 7 bases at V and 4 bases at J, with 18 bases between. The CDR3 runs 15 residues. CDR1 LNHDA and CDR2 SQIVND come from the germline V gene (reference sequence). CDR3 in DNA: TGTGCCAGTAACCTCGGACCTCCCGATTCAGATACGCAGTATTTT. Translating gives CASNLGPPDSDTQYF.

The V gene is TRBV5-1, the J gene TRBJ2-3; D ambiguous. Per the germline V gene, CDR1 is SGHRS and CDR2 is YFSETQ. The CDR3 is 11 residues long. Trimming took off 5 bases at V and 6 bases at J, with 7 bases between the two ends. The CDR3 reads CASSDVDTQYF. The DNA of the CDR3 is TGCGCCAGCAGTGACGTGGATACGCAGTATTTT.

The count of this clone is one. The rearrangement links TRBV27 to TRBJ2-4, with 11 bases fitting TRBD2. V dropped 5 bases and J dropped 4; count of bases not matched to a gene: 16. This CDR3 comprises 19 residues. Germline loops: CDR1 MNHEY, CDR2 SMNVEV (reference sequence). CDR3 region: CASSAGTLTSGSGKNIQYF. In DNA, the CDR3 is TGTGCCAGCAGTGCCGGGACACTTACTAGCGGGAGTGGGAAAAACATTCAGTACTTC.

The CDR3 loop is CASKGLAVDEQFF. In DNA form, the CDR3 reads TGCGCCAGCAAGGGACTAGCGGTAGATGAGCAGTTCTTC. The chain carries TRBV5-1 and TRBJ2-1; 11 positions match TRBD2. V lost 6 bases to trimming and J lost 8 bases; unmatched junction nucleotides: 4. This CDR3 region has 13 residues. From germline, CDR1 is SGHRS and CDR2 YFSETQ.

The rearrangement uses TRBV5-1 and TRBJ1-2; tentatively, D is TRBD1 (5 bases). Germline V gives CDR1 SGHRS, CDR2 YFSETQ. CDR3 length: 16 amino acids. V lost 2 bases to trimming and J lost 8 bases, with 22 bases between them. CDR3: CASSFYSRDLGGGYTF. The CDR3, as DNA: TGCGCCAGCAGCTTCTACTCCCGGGACCTCGGAGGAGGCTACACCTTC.

The chain joins TRBV4-1 to TRBJ1-1, with D possibly TRBD1 on 6 matching bases. Trimming removed 0 bases at V and 4 bases at J, with 12 bases between. The CDR3 contains 15 residues. CDR1 and CDR2 (germline): MGHRA, YSYEKL. This CDR3 is CASSQDGGRGTEAFF. DNA of the CDR3: TGCGCCAGCAGCCAAGATGGGGGGCGCGGCACTGAAGCTTTCTTT.

The chain joins TRBV6-1 to TRBJ1-4; unclear D gene. V gave up 6 bases and J gave up 3 bases, with 14 bases separating them. Per germline, CDR1 MNHNS and CDR2 SASEGT. The CDR3 has 15 residues. The CDR3 DNA is TGTGCCAGCAGCAAGGTGGGCTCTTCTAATGAAAAACTGTTTTTT. Translating gives CASSKVGSSNEKLFF.